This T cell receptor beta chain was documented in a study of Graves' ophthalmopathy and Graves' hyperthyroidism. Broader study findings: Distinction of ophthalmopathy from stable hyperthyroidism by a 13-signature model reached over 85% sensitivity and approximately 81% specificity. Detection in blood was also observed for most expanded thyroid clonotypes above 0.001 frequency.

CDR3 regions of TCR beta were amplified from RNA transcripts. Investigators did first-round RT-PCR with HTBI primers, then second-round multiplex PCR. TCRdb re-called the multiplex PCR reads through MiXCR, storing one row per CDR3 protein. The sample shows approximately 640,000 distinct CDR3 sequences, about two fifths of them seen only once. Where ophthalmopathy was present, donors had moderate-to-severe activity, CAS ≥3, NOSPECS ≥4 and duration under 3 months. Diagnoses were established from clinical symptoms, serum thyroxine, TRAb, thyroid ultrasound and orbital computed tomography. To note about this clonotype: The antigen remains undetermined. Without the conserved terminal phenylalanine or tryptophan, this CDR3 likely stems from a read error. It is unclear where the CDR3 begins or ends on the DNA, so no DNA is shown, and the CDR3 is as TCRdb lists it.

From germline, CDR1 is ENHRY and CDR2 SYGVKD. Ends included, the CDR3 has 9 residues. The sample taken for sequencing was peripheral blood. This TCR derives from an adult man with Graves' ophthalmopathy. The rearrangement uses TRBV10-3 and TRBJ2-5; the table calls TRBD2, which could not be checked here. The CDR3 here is CAISAQVAG.